A selection of T cell receptor beta chains follows, all from one sample in a study of graft-versus-host responses after intestinal transplantation. Some clones are missing from TCRdb's copy, which holds only in-frame ones; the method was immunoSEQ multiplex PCR. The sample includes about 24,000 clones, approximately 83% of them seen just once. The specimen comprised PBMCs, sampled approximately 450 days after intestinal transplant. Receptors originate from a human patient who received an intestinal transplant, so some T cells may come from the graft donor. Both conserved end residues are part of each CDR3. Each record gives: D gene, J gene, V gene, clone size, CDR3 protein, CDR3 DNA. A D gene is named only where the DNA matches it firmly. Rows give clone size only sometimes, using once, few, many, or a class for an expanded clone.

D gene: NA; J gene: TRBJ2-1; V gene: TRBV19; clone size: NA; CDR3 protein: CASSGRGDEQFF; CDR3 DNA: TGTGCCAGTAGTGGTAGGGGTGATGAGCAGTTCTTC
D gene: NA; J gene: TRBJ1-3; V gene: TRBV18; clone size: NA; CDR3 protein: CATTPSPSGNTIYF; CDR3 DNA: TGTGCCACCACTCCATCACCCTCTGGAAACACCATATATTTT
D gene: TRBD2; J gene: TRBJ2-1; V gene: TRBV5-1; clone size: NA; CDR3 protein: CASSFGTTPYNEQFF; CDR3 DNA: TGCGCCAGCAGCTTCGGGACTACCCCCTACAATGAGCAGTTCTTC
D gene: TRBD2; J gene: TRBJ2-1; V gene: TRBV10-2; clone size: NA; CDR3 protein: CASRRTSGRSSYNEQFF; CDR3 DNA: TGCGCCAGCAGACGAACTAGCGGGAGGAGCTCCTACAATGAGCAGTTCTTC
D gene: NA; J gene: TRBJ2-7; V gene: TRBV11-3; clone size: NA; CDR3 protein: CASSPGTGRKYEQYF; CDR3 DNA: TGTGCCAGCAGCCCAGGAACGGGGAGAAAGTACGAGCAGTACTTC
D gene: NA; J gene: TRBJ2-5; V gene: TRBV30; clone size: NA; CDR3 protein: CAWSVGLAKETQYF; CDR3 DNA: TGTGCCTGGAGTGTCGGCCTAGCTAAAGAGACCCAGTACTTC
D gene: NA; J gene: TRBJ1-6; V gene: TRBV9; clone size: NA; CDR3 protein: CASSVDLVDNSPLHF; CDR3 DNA: TGTGCCAGCAGCGTAGACCTGGTAGATAATTCACCCCTCCACTTT
D gene: TRBD2; J gene: TRBJ2-7; V gene: TRBV7-9; clone size: NA; CDR3 protein: CASSNPSGSSYEQYF; CDR3 DNA: TGTGCCAGCAGCAACCCTAGCGGGAGCTCCTACGAGCAGTACTTC
D gene: NA; J gene: TRBJ1-4; V gene: TRBV5-1; clone size: NA; CDR3 protein: CASSLRETEEKLFF; CDR3 DNA: TGCGCCAGCAGCCTCCGGGAGACAGAAGAAAAACTGTTTTTT
D gene: TRBD1; J gene: TRBJ2-3; V gene: TRBV19; clone size: NA; CDR3 protein: CASSMGGQGKDTQYF; CDR3 DNA: TGTGCCAGTAGTATGGGGGGACAGGGTAAAGATACGCAGTATTTT
D gene: TRBD1; J gene: TRBJ1-5; V gene: TRBV5-1; clone size: NA; CDR3 protein: CASSFDGQGSQPQHF; CDR3 DNA: TGCGCCAGCAGCTTTGACGGACAGGGAAGTCAGCCCCAGCATTTT
D gene: TRBD2; J gene: TRBJ2-2; V gene: TRBV13; clone size: NA; CDR3 protein: CASSLRRSGRPNTGELFF; CDR3 DNA: TGTGCCAGCAGCCTACGAAGAAGCGGGAGGCCAAACACCGGGGAGCTGTTTTTT
D gene: NA; J gene: TRBJ1-1; V gene: TRBV6-5; clone size: NA; CDR3 protein: CASSYSVTENTEAFF; CDR3 DNA: TGTGCCAGCAGTTACTCGGTAACGGAGAACACTGAAGCTTTCTTT
D gene: TRBD1; J gene: TRBJ2-2; V gene: TRBV6-5; clone size: NA; CDR3 protein: CASSRPRTGDGELFF; CDR3 DNA: TGTGCCAGCAGTCGGCCTAGGACAGGGGACGGGGAGCTGTTTTTT
D gene: NA; J gene: TRBJ2-7; V gene: TRBV6-5; clone size: few; CDR3 protein: CASSYSSAGLGYEQYF; CDR3 DNA: TGTGCCAGCAGTTACTCGTCGGCGGGGTTGGGCTACGAGCAGTACTTC
D gene: NA; J gene: TRBJ1-5; V gene: TRBV12-5; clone size: NA; CDR3 protein: CASALQGPNQPQHF; CDR3 DNA: TGTGCTAGCGCGCTACAGGGACCTAATCAGCCCCAGCATTTT
D gene: NA; J gene: TRBJ2-3; V gene: TRBV5-8; clone size: NA; CDR3 protein: CASNPMGQSTDTQYF; CDR3 DNA: TGTGCCAGCAACCCTATGGGCCAATCCACAGATACGCAGTATTTT
D gene: NA; J gene: TRBJ2-7; V gene: TRBV7-8; clone size: NA; CDR3 protein: CASSLTGGAYEQYF; CDR3 DNA: TGTGCCAGCAGCTTGACAGGTGGAGCCTACGAGCAGTACTTC
D gene: NA; J gene: TRBJ2-1; V gene: TRBV4-1; clone size: NA; CDR3 protein: CASSLLWRDFYNEQFF; CDR3 DNA: TGCGCCAGCAGCCTTCTCTGGAGGGACTTCTACAATGAGCAGTTCTTC
D gene: TRBD1; J gene: TRBJ1-2; V gene: TRBV6-6; clone size: few; CDR3 protein: CASSYSQGQEGYTF; CDR3 DNA: TGTGCCAGCAGTTACTCCCAGGGACAGGAGGGCTACACCTTC
D gene: NA; J gene: TRBJ2-5; V gene: TRBV18; clone size: NA; CDR3 protein: CASSPPSVETQYF; CDR3 DNA: TGTGCCAGCTCACCACCGTCCGTGGAGACCCAGTACTTC
D gene: NA; J gene: TRBJ1-2; V gene: TRBV29-1; clone size: NA; CDR3 protein: CSVFGQGLFYGYTF; CDR3 DNA: TGCAGCGTTTTCGGGCAGGGGTTGTTCTATGGCTACACCTTC
D gene: TRBD1; J gene: TRBJ1-1; V gene: TRBV27; clone size: NA; CDR3 protein: CASSLGQGHTEAFF; CDR3 DNA: TGTGCCAGCAGTCTGGGACAGGGACACACTGAAGCTTTCTTT
D gene: TRBD2; J gene: TRBJ2-1; V gene: TRBV19; clone size: NA; CDR3 protein: CASSIDRVAGGSEQFF; CDR3 DNA: TGTGCCAGTAGTATAGATCGAGTAGCGGGAGGTTCTGAGCAGTTCTTC
D gene: TRBD1; J gene: TRBJ2-2; V gene: TRBV29-1; clone size: NA; CDR3 protein: CSVAETGFTGELFF; CDR3 DNA: TGCAGCGTGGCCGAGACAGGGTTCACCGGGGAGCTGTTTTTT
D gene: NA; J gene: TRBJ2-7; V gene: TRBV6-1; clone size: few; CDR3 protein: CASRDPGKPYEQYF; CDR3 DNA: TGTGCCAGCAGGGACCCGGGAAAGCCCTACGAGCAGTACTTC
D gene: TRBD1; J gene: TRBJ1-1; V gene: TRBV30; clone size: once; CDR3 protein: CAWTPGQGVVEAFF; CDR3 DNA: TGTGCCTGGACCCCGGGACAGGGGGTGGTTGAAGCTTTCTTT
D gene: NA; J gene: TRBJ2-1; V gene: TRBV7-9; clone size: NA; CDR3 protein: CASSLGRTIHNEQFF; CDR3 DNA: TGTGCCAGCAGCTTGGGCCGGACTATCCACAATGAGCAGTTCTTC
D gene: NA; J gene: TRBJ2-1; V gene: TRBV2; clone size: NA; CDR3 protein: CASRDDTAEAYNEQFF; CDR3 DNA: TGTGCCAGCAGAGACGATACAGCAGAGGCCTACAATGAGCAGTTCTTC
D gene: TRBD1; J gene: TRBJ1-4; V gene: TRBV5-6; clone size: NA; CDR3 protein: CASSRWTGRDEKLFF; CDR3 DNA: TGTGCCAGCAGCAGATGGACAGGGAGAGATGAAAAACTGTTTTTT